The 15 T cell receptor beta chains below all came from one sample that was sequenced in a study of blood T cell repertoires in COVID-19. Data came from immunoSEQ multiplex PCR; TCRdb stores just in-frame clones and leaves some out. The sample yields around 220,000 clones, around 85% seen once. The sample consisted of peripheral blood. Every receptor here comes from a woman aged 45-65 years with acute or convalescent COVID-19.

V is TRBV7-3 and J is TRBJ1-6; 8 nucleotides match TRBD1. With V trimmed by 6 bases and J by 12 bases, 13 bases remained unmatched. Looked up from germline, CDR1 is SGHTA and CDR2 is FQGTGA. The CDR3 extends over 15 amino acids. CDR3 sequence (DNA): TGTGCCAGCAGAGAGAGGACAGGGACAAACGAACCCCTCCACTTT. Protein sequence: CASRERTGTNEPLHF. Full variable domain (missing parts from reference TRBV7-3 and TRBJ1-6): GAGVSQTPSNKVTEKGKYVELRCDPISGHTALYWYRQSLGQGPEFLIYFQGTGAADDSGLPNDRFFAVRPEGSVSTLKIQRTERGDSAVYLCASRERTGTNEPLHFGNGTRLTVT.

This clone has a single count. The CDR3 loop reads CSAPGGTGFGYTF. The CDR3 DNA sequence: TGCAGCGCCCCAGGAGGGACAGGGTTCGGCTACACCTTC. The chain is built from TRBV29-1 and TRBJ1-2; 9 nucleotides agree with TRBD1. The trim removed 7 bases at V and 8 bases at J, leaving 11 bases unmatched. From germline, CDR1 is SQVTM and CDR2 ANQGSEA. This CDR3 spans 13 amino acids.

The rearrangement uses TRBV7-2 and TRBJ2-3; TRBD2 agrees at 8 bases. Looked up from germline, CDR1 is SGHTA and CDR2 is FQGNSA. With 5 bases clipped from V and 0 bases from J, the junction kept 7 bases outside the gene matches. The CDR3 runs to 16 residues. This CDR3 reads CASSPIAGTSTDTQYF. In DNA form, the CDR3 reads TGTGCCAGCAGCCCCATAGCGGGGACTAGCACAGATACGCAGTATTTT.

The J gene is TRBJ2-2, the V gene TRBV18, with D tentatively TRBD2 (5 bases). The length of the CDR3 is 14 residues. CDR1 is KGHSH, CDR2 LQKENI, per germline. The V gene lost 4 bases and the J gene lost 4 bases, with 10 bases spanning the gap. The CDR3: CASSQGGPTGELFF. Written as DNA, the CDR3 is TGTGCCAGCTCACAGGGCGGGCCCACCGGGGAGCTGTTTTTT.

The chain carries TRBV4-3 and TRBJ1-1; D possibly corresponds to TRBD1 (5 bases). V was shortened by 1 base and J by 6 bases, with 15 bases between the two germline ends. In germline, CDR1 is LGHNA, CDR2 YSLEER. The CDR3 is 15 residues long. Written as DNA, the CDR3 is TGCGCCAGCAGCCAAGCAACGGGGGGGGACGCTGAAGCTTTCTTT. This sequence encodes CASSQATGGDAEAFF.

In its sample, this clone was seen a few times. CDR3 DNA sequence: TGTGCCAGCAGCATGACAGGGGGCGCGGCTGGAAACACCATATATTTT. This codes for CASSMTGGAAGNTIYF. The chain carries TRBV11-2 and TRBJ1-3, with 10 positions matching TRBD1. V was clipped by 5 bases and J by 2 bases; unmatched bases: 6. Germline values: CDR1 SGHAT, CDR2 FQNNGV. This CDR3 is 16 amino acids long.

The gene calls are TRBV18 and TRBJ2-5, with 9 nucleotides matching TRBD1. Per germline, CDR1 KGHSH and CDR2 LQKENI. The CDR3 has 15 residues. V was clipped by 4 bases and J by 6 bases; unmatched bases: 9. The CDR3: CASSHPPGTGKTQYF. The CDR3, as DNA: TGTGCCAGCTCACATCCCCCCGGGACAGGGAAGACCCAGTACTTC.

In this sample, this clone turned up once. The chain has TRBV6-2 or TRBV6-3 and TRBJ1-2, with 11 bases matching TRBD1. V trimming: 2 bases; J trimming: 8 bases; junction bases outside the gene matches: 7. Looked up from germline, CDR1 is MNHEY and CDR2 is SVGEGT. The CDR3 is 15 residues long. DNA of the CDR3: TGTGCCAGCAGTTACCCTGGACAGGGGGCGAGGGGCTACACCTTC. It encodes CASSYPGQGARGYTF.

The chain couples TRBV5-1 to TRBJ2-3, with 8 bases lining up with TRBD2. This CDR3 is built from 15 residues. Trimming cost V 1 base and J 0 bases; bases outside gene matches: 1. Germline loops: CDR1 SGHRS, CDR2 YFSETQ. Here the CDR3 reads CASSLPSGSTDTQYF. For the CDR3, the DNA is TGCGCCAGCAGCTTGCCTAGCGGGAGCACAGATACGCAGTATTTT.

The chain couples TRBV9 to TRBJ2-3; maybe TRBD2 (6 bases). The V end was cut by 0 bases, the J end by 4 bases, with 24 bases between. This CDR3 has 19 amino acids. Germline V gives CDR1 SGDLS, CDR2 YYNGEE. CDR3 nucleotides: TGTGCCAGCAGCGTAGTATCTCAACGGGAGTTGGGTCGGGCAGATACGCAGTATTTT. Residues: CASSVVSQRELGRADTQYF.

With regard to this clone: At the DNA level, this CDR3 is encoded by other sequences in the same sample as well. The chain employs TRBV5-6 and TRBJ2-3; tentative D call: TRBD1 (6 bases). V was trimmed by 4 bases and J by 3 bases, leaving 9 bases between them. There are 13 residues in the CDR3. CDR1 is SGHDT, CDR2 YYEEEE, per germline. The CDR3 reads CASSLGATDTQYF. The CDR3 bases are TGTGCCAGCAGCCTGGGGGCGACAGATACGCAGTATTTT.

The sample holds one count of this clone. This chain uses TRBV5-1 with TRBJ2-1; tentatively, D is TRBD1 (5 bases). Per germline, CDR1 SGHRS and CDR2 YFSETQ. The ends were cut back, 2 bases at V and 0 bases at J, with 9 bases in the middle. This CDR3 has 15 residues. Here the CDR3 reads CASSFGQGSYNEQFF. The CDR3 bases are TGCGCCAGCAGCTTCGGACAAGGCTCCTACAATGAGCAGTTCTTC. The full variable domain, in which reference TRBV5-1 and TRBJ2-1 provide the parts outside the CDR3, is KAGVTQTPRYLIKTRGQQVTLSCSPISGHRSVSWYQQTPGQGLQFLFEYFSETQRNKGNFPGRFSGRQFSNSRSEMNVSTLELGDSALYLCASSFGQGSYNEQFFGPGTRLTVL.

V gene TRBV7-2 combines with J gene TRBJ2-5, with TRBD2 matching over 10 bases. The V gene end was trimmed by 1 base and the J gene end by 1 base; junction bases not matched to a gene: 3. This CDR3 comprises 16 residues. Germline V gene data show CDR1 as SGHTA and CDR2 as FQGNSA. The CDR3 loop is CASSLVAGGGQETQYF. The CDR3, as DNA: TGTGCCAGCAGCTTAGTAGCGGGAGGAGGCCAAGAGACCCAGTACTTC.

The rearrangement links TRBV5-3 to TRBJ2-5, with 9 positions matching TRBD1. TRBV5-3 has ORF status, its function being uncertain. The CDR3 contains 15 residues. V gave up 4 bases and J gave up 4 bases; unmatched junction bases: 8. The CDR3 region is CARSLVPGQGETQYF. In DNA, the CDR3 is TGTGCCAGAAGCCTAGTCCCGGGACAGGGAGAGACCCAGTACTTC.

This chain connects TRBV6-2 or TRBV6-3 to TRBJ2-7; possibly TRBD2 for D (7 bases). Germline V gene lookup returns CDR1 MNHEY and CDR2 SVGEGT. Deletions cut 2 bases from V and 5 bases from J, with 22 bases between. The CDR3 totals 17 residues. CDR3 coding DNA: TGTGCCAGCAGTTACCGCCAGGGGAGAGGCGGGAGCGACGAGCAGTACTTC. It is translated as CASSYRQGRGGSDEQYF.